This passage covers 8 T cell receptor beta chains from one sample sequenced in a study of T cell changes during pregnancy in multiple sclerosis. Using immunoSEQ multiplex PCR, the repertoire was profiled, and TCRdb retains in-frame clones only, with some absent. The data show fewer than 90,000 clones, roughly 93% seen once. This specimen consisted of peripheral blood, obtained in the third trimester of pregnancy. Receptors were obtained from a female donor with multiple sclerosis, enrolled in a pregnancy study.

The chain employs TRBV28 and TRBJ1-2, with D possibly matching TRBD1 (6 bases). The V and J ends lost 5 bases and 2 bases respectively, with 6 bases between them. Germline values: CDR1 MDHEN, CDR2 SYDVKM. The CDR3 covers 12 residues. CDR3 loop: CASSGQNYGYTF. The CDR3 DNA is TGTGCCAGCAGTGGACAGAACTATGGCTACACCTTC.

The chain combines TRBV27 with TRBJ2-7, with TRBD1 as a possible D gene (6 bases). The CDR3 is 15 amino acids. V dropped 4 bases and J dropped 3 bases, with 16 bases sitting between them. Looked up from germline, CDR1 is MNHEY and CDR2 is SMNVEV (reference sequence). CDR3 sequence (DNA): TGTGCCAGCAGTTCCAACAGGGCCAACTACTACGAGCAGTACTTC. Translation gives CASSSNRANYYEQYF.

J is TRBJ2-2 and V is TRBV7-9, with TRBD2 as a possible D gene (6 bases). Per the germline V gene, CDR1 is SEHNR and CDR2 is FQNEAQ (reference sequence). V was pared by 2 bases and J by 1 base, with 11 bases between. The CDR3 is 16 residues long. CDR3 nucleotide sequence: TGTGCCAGCAGCTTACGGGGACTTTTGAACACCGGGGAGCTGTTTTTT. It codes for CASSLRGLLNTGELFF.

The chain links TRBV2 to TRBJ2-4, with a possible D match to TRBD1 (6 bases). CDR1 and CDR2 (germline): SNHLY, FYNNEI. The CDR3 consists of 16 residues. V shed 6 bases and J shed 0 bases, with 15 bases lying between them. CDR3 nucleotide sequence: TGTGCCAGCAGCGCCGGACAGTCTCTAGCCAAAAACATTCAGTACTTC. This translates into CASSAGQSLAKNIQYF.

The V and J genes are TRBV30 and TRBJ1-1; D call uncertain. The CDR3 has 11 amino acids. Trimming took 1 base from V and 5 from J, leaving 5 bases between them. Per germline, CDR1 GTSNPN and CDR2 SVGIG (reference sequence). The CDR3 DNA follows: TGTGCCTGGAGTGACGGGACTGAAGCTTTCTTT. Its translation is CAWSDGTEAFF. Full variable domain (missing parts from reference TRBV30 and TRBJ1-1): SQTIHQWPATLVQPVGSPLSLECTVEGTSNPNLYWYRQAAGRGLQLLFYSVGIGQISSEVPQNLSASRPQDRQFILSSKKLLLSDSGFYLCAWSDGTEAFFGQGTRLTVV.

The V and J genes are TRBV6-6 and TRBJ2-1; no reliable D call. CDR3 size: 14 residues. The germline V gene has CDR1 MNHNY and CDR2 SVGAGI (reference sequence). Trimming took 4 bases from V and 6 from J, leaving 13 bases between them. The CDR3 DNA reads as TGTGCCAGCAGTTCGGAGAGGCTCCGCAATGAGCAGTTCTTC. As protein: CASSSERLRNEQFF.

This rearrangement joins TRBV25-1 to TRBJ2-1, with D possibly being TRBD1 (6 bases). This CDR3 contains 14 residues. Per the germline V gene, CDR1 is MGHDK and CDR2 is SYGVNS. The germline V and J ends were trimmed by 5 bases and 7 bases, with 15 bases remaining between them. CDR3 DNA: TGTGCCAGCAGTCTTCCAGGGGTGAGGAATGAGCAGTTCTTC. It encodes CASSLPGVRNEQFF.

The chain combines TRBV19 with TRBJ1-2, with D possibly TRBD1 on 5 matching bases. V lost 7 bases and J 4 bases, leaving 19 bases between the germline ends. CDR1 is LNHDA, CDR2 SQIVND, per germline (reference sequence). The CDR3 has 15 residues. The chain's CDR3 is CASTVAGTTLYGYTF. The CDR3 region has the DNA TGTGCCAGTACCGTCGCAGGGACTACCCTCTATGGCTACACCTTC.